The present T cell receptor beta chain was sequenced within a study of cytomegalovirus exposure and HLA in healthy donors. Overall study findings and caveats: Later genetic work tied a missense DCLRE1C variant to beta-chain V and J trimming. An assumption of roughly uniform sequencing depth across donors underlay the presence/absence analyses.

Concerning this clone: Its matching antigen is unknown.

Amplification used 60 Vbeta primers and 13 Jbeta primers. TCRdb's table, derived via immunoSEQ multiplex PCR, lists solely in-frame clones and lacks some. The sample contains about 150,000 clones, about 88% of which appear only once. V lost 2 bases and J 2 bases, leaving 15 bases between the germline ends. CDR1 is SGHRS and CDR2 is YFSETQ in the germline V gene. The CDR3 is made up of 16 amino acids. This TCR was recovered from a woman aged 18 to 35 in good health and CMV-seronegative. The gene calls are TRBV5-1 and TRBJ2-3; TRBD1 is a possible D gene (6 bases). The sample taken for sequencing was PBMCs. In DNA, the CDR3 is TGCGCCAGCAGCTTTGGTCGGGACACTCCCACAGATACGCAGTATTTT. Amino acids: CASSFGRDTPTDTQYF.